Following are 32 T cell receptor beta chains from one sample sequenced in a study of T cell repertoires in aging, cancer and after chemotherapy. TCR beta rearrangements were amplified from peripheral blood genomic DNA. Rearranged V-D-J TRB sequences were amplified with a mixed TRB-A/B primer pool. Using its own MiXCR run on the multiplex PCR reads, TCRdb lists one record per CDR3 protein. In the table there are roughly 2,300 distinct CDR3 sequences, roughly a quarter of which are singletons. Sequenced input: blood. The source is a human donor with a solid tumor.

By its share, this clonotype is medium-sized. The chain is built from TRBV5-6 and TRBJ1-6; no firm D call. The germline V gene has CDR1 SGHDT and CDR2 YYEEEE. The CDR3 covers 13 residues. V lost 3 bases, J lost 9 bases, and 10 bases lay in between. This CDR3 is CASSSGVSSPLHF. The CDR3 bases are TGTGCCAGCAGCTCTGGTGTTAGTTCACCCCTCCACTTT.

J is TRBJ2-5 and V is TRBV7-3, with 10 bases identical to TRBD2. The CDR3 contains 16 residues. Germline CDR1 and CDR2: SGHTA and FQGTGA. The V gene end was trimmed by 5 bases and the J gene end by 5 bases; junction bases not matched to a gene: 11. CDR3 region: CASSLGVAGGQETQYF. CDR3 nucleotides: TGTGCCAGCAGCCTCGGGGTAGCGGGGGGTCAGGAGACCCAGTACTTC.

This clonotype was counted only a few times. V gene TRBV7-9 combines with J gene TRBJ2-7, with D tentatively TRBD2 (5 bases). Germline CDR1 and CDR2: SEHNR and FQNEAQ (reference sequence). The ends were cut back, 5 bases at V and 6 bases at J, with 11 bases in the middle. The CDR3 covers 12 residues. The CDR3 nucleotides are TGTGCCAGCAGCCCAGAGCGGCCCGAGCAGTACTTC. It specifies CASSPERPEQYF.

The DNA of the CDR3 is TGTGCCATTGTCGGCAGGGAGAACACTGAAGCTTTCTTT. Translation gives CAIVGRENTEAFF. The V and J genes are TRBV10-3 and TRBJ1-1, with D possibly matching TRBD1 (5 bases). The CDR3 covers 13 residues. Germline-derived CDR1 and CDR2 are ENHRY and SYGVKD. Between the trimmed V and J ends, which lost 9 bases and 1 base, there was a span of 12 bases.

Only a few counts were recorded for this clonotype. V is TRBV10-3 and J is TRBJ1-2, with D perhaps TRBD1 (5 bases). This CDR3 has 14 amino acids. From germline, CDR1 is ENHRY and CDR2 SYGVKD. V lost 4 bases and J lost 5, with 14 bases in between. CDR3 loop: CAISAGREGYGYTF. CDR3 nucleotide sequence: TGTGCCATCAGTGCTGGCAGGGAAGGATATGGCTACACCTTC.

Worth noting for this clonotype: At one end, the junction sequence differs from germline, possibly due to a read error. The rearrangement links TRBV12-3 or TRBV12-4 to TRBJ1-2; a possible D gene is TRBD1 (5 bases). The length of the CDR3 is 14 residues. CDR3 region: CASGFIGGVDGYSF. CDR3 coding DNA: TGTGCCAGCGGTTTTATAGGAGGGGTTGACGGCTACAGCTTC.

This clonotype was seen a handful of times. The V gene is TRBV5-1, the J gene TRBJ2-7, with TRBD2 identical over 11 bases. This CDR3 is 15 amino acids long. With V trimmed by 0 bases and J by 5 bases, 4 bases remained unmatched. Germline CDR1 and CDR2: SGHRS and YFSETQ. The CDR3 reads CASSLGSLAGDEQYF. In DNA form, the CDR3 reads TGCGCCAGCAGCTTGGGTTCACTAGCGGGGGACGAGCAGTACTTC.

In its sample, this clonotype ranks as medium-sized. This chain uses TRBV27 with TRBJ1-6; 7 bases align to TRBD1. The CDR3 is 15 amino acids. The germline gives CDR1 MNHEY, CDR2 SMNVEV (reference sequence). Trimming at V came to 6 bases and at J to 6 bases, leaving 8 bases not matched to a gene. Here the CDR3 DNA reads TGTGCCAGCAGGGAGACAGGGCTCTCTAATTCACCCCTCCACTTT. Translation: CASRETGLSNSPLHF.

By its share, this clonotype is medium-sized. V and J are TRBV15 and TRBJ1-2, with no clear D. The CDR3 covers 15 residues. The V end was cut by 2 bases, the J end by 3 bases, with 13 bases between. The V gene's germline CDR1 is LNHNV and CDR2 YYDKDF (reference sequence). This chain's CDR3 is CATSRKGRNHYGYTF. CDR3 DNA: TGTGCCACCAGCAGAAAGGGCAGAAATCACTATGGCTACACCTTC.

This clonotype is medium-sized. This chain joins TRBV18 and TRBJ1-1; D call uncertain. CDR1 is KGHSH, CDR2 LQKENI, per germline. With 3 bases removed from V and 3 bases from J, the gap between germline ends came to 11 bases. The CDR3 has 14 residues. CDR3: CASSPMDGDTEAFF. CDR3 coding DNA: TGTGCCAGCTCACCTATGGACGGAGACACTGAAGCTTTCTTT.

As concerns this clonotype: One end of the junction does not line up with germline, which may come from a read error. The rearrangement uses TRBV5-6 and TRBJ2-7; 7 positions agree with TRBD1. Looked up from germline, CDR1 is SGHDT and CDR2 is YYEEEE. This CDR3 comprises 16 residues. The CDR3 loop is CASRQGVQGPSYEQYF. The CDR3 DNA sequence: TGCGCCAGCAGACAAGGGGTACAGGGGCCGTCCTACGAGCAGTACTTC. The complete variable domain, with remaining parts taken from reference TRBV5-6 and TRBJ2-7, reads DAGVTQSPTHLIKTRGQQVTLRCSPKSGHDTVSWYQQALGQGPQFIFQYYEEEERQRGNFPDRFSGHQFPNYSSELNVNALLLGDSALYLCASRQGVQGPSYEQYFGPGTRLTVT.

Of note for this clonotype: A read error may be the cause here, since a much bigger clone is one base away. Since the CDR3 does not end with the conserved phenylalanine or tryptophan, this likely comes from a read error. This chain uses TRBV6-5 with TRBJ1-1, with 8 bases identical to TRBD1. Trimming at V came to 7 bases and at J to 6 bases, leaving 7 bases not matched to a gene. The germline gives CDR1 MNHEY, CDR2 SVGAGI. CDR3 length equals 13 residues. Written as DNA, the CDR3 is TGTGCCAGCACCCGAAACAGGGGGTCTGAAGCTTTCATT. Residues: CASTRNRGSEAFI.

This chain joins TRBV7-2 and TRBJ1-3; D ambiguous. Per germline, CDR1 SGHTA and CDR2 FQGNSA. This CDR3 region has 14 residues. V was pared by 4 bases and J by 12 bases, with 19 bases between. CDR3 sequence: CASSSLDQKEIIYF. CDR3 nucleotides: TGTGCCAGCAGCTCCTTGGACCAGAAGGAGATCATATATTTT.

The chain employs TRBV23-1 and TRBJ2-7; D is ambiguous. TRBV23-1 belongs to the ORF category, with a function that is uncertain. V lost 4 bases, J lost 3 bases, and 13 bases lay in between. This CDR3 comprises 14 residues. The CDR3 spells CASSLQLNHYEQYF. The CDR3 DNA reads TGCGCCAGCAGTCTACAGTTAAACCACTACGAGCAGTACTTC.

The sample holds a few counts of this clonotype. This chain connects TRBV6-2 or TRBV6-3 to TRBJ2-5, with 10 bases lining up with TRBD2. J was trimmed by 2 bases and V by 4 bases; bases with no gene match: 4. From germline, CDR1 is MNHEY and CDR2 SVGEGT. This CDR3 comprises 15 residues. The DNA of the CDR3 is TGTGCCAGCAGTTTACTAGCGGGGCTGCAAGAGACCCAGTACTTC. Amino acid sequence: CASSLLAGLQETQYF.

The genes are TRBV9 and TRBJ2-2; 7 bases are shared with TRBD1. Germline V CDR1 and CDR2: SGDLS, YYNGEE. The length of the CDR3 is 15 residues. J was trimmed by 1 base and V by 2 bases; bases with no gene match: 2. CDR3 in amino acids: CASSVGDRNTGELFF. CDR3 in DNA: TGTGCCAGCAGCGTTGGGGACAGGAACACCGGGGAGCTGTTTTTT.

This clonotype ranks as medium-sized. The chain is built from TRBV27 and TRBJ1-5; TRBD1 matches at 10 bases. This CDR3 region has 15 residues. V dropped 2 bases and J dropped 6; count of bases not matched to a gene: 4. The germline gives CDR1 MNHEY, CDR2 SMNVEV (reference sequence). The CDR3 coding sequence is TGTGCCAGCAGTTTAAAGACAGGGGGCCTTCAGCCCCAGCATTTT. Residues: CASSLKTGGLQPQHF.

The V and J genes are TRBV11-2 and TRBJ1-4; D is unclear. The CDR3 has 13 amino acids. Trimming took off 4 bases at V and 8 bases at J, with 11 bases between the two ends. CDR1 and CDR2 (germline): SGHAT, FQNNGV. For the CDR3, the DNA is TGTGCCAGCAGCTCGATATTTGGGGAAAAACTGTTTTTT. Amino acid sequence: CASSSIFGEKLFF.

This clonotype is labeled medium-sized (0.01 to 0.1%). The V call is TRBV30, the J call TRBJ2-7; TRBD1 matches at 9 bases. The CDR3 covers 13 residues. The ends lost 5 bases at V and 0 bases at J; junction bases unmatched: 2. CDR1 is GTSNPN, CDR2 SVGIG, per germline (reference sequence). The CDR3 spells CAWGTGLSYEQYF. CDR3 DNA sequence: TGTGCCTGGGGGACAGGGCTCTCCTACGAGCAGTACTTC.

The V call is TRBV27, the J call TRBJ1-2, with D maybe TRBD1 (5 bases). V was cut by 6 bases and J by 4 bases, with 15 bases left in between. The CDR3 runs 14 residues. Germline V CDR1 and CDR2: MNHEY, SMNVEV (reference sequence). The CDR3 nucleotides read TGTGCCAGCAGCGTAGGCGACAGCAGCTATGGCTACACCTTC. Its translation is CASSVGDSSYGYTF.

This clonotype has only a few counts. The chain carries TRBV6-2 or TRBV6-3 and TRBJ1-1; the D is unclear. The CDR3 loop spans 16 amino acids. The germline gives CDR1 MNHEY, CDR2 SVGEGT. Trimming left V 6 bases short and J 0 bases short, with 17 bases between. In nucleotides, the CDR3 is TGTGCCAGCAGACCCGAATTACAGTACATGAACACTGAAGCTTTCTTT. Protein: CASRPELQYMNTEAFF.

This clonotype is medium-sized (0.01 to 0.1%) by share. The chain couples TRBV5-6 to TRBJ2-3; no clear D gene. Germline V gives CDR1 SGHDT, CDR2 YYEEEE. Trimming left V 4 bases short and J 1 base short, with 7 bases between. The CDR3 loop spans 13 amino acids. CDR3 loop: CASSQTGTDTQYF. In DNA form, the CDR3 reads TGTGCCAGCAGCCAAACTGGCACAGATACGCAGTATTTT.

This clonotype is judged medium-sized (0.01 to 0.1%). The chain recombines TRBV5-5 with TRBJ2-7; D call uncertain. Per the germline V gene, CDR1 is SGHKS and CDR2 is YYEKEE (reference sequence). CDR3 length equals 14 residues. Trimming removed 4 bases from V and 0 bases from J, with 11 bases in between. This CDR3 reads CASSLTLSSYEQYF. CDR3 nucleotide sequence: TGTGCCAGCAGCCTAACCCTGAGCTCCTACGAGCAGTACTTC.

The V and J genes are TRBV7-2 and TRBJ2-5; 10 nucleotides align to TRBD2. The junction had 15 bases not matched to a gene; V was cut back by 3 bases and J by 5 bases. CDR1 is SGHTA, CDR2 FQGNSA, per germline. The CDR3 contains 18 residues. For the CDR3, the DNA is TGTGCCAGCAGCTTGAGGTCTAGCGGGGGCCTAAATCGGGAGACCCAGTACTTC. Protein sequence: CASSLRSSGGLNRETQYF.

In this sample, this clonotype is medium-sized. Here the CDR3 reads CASRTLGDTQYF. The CDR3 DNA reads as TGTGCCAGCAGAACGCTAGGAGATACGCAGTATTTT. V and J are TRBV6-2 or TRBV6-3 and TRBJ2-3; no clear D gene. Per germline, CDR1 MNHEY and CDR2 SVGEGT. The ends were cut back, 6 bases at V and 5 bases at J, with 9 bases in the middle. This CDR3 is built from 12 residues.

Points on this clonotype: Since a much larger clone is just one base distant, this may be a read error. V and J are TRBV5-3 and TRBJ2-1; no definite D call. TRBV5-3 is an open reading frame, and its role is uncertain. The CDR3 length is 14 residues. V dropped 4 bases and J dropped 12 bases, with 20 bases sitting between them. The CDR3, as DNA: TGTGCCAGAAGCCCTGGAAAAACCAATGACGGGCAGTTCTTC. This gives the protein CARSPGKTNDGQFF.

By share, this clonotype ranks as large (0.1 to 1%). The V call is TRBV29-1, the J call TRBJ2-7; D uncertain. Germline CDR1 is SQVTM and CDR2 is ANQGSEA. Trimming shortened V by 6 bases and J by 7 bases, and 10 bases separated the two germline ends. The CDR3 loop spans 10 amino acids. The CDR3 nucleotides read TGCAGCGTCGGAATCGGGGAGCAGTACTTC. Translation gives CSVGIGEQYF.

This clonotype is labeled medium-sized (0.01 to 0.1%). The rearrangement uses TRBV15 and TRBJ1-2, with 10 bases lining up with TRBD1. The V gene end was trimmed by 5 bases and the J gene end by 4 bases; junction bases not matched to a gene: 10. This CDR3 region has 16 residues. The germline V gene has CDR1 LNHNV and CDR2 YYDKDF (reference sequence). The chain's CDR3 is CATSESPTGGGYGYTF. The CDR3 DNA sequence: TGTGCCACCAGCGAATCGCCGACAGGGGGCGGCTATGGCTACACCTTC.

This clonotype was counted between two and nine times. This chain connects TRBV7-9 to TRBJ1-2; D call uncertain. The germline gives CDR1 SEHNR, CDR2 FQNEAQ (reference sequence). The CDR3 runs 16 residues. V was shortened by 2 bases and J by 3 bases, with 16 bases between the two germline ends. DNA of the CDR3: TGTGCCAGCAGCTTATCACGGGCGGAGCGAGACTATGGCTACACCTTC. Its protein product is CASSLSRAERDYGYTF.

Regarding this clonotype: This may be a read error: a much more frequent sequence differs by one nucleotide. The gene calls are TRBV27 and TRBJ2-1; possible D gene TRBD1, 5 bases. Trimming left V 8 bases short and J 10 bases short, with 18 bases between. The CDR3 extends over 13 amino acids. Germline V gene data show CDR1 as MNHEY and CDR2 as SMNVEV (reference sequence). CDR3 amino acids: CASRRAQAYEQFF. In nucleotides, the CDR3 is TGTGCCAGCCGACGGGCACAGGCCTACGAGCAGTTCTTC.

This clonotype is classed as medium-sized. This chain uses TRBV6-5 with TRBJ1-1, with a possible D match to TRBD1 (5 bases). Germline lookup yields CDR1 MNHEY and CDR2 SVGAGI. The length of the CDR3 is 12 residues. V shed 7 bases and J shed 4 bases, with 10 bases lying between them. The CDR3 spells CASTPGGTEAFF. CDR3 in DNA: TGTGCCAGCACTCCGGGGGGCACTGAAGCTTTCTTT.

By sample share, this clonotype is medium-sized. V usage is TRBV27 and J usage is TRBJ2-1; 15 bases match TRBD2. The CDR3 spans 15 residues. Germline V gene data show CDR1 as MNHEY and CDR2 as SMNVEV (reference sequence). V gave up 4 bases and J gave up 7 bases; unmatched junction bases: 2. CDR3 sequence (DNA): TGTGCCAGCAGTTCCGGACTAGCGGGGGGGAATGAGCAGTTCTTC. This encodes CASSSGLAGGNEQFF.